This T cell receptor (beta chain) was profiled in a study of response to subunit inactivated influenza vaccine. Study observations and caveats: The authors suggested that every seasonal influenza vaccination recruits few new T cells.

Concerning this clonotype: Its antigen is currently unknown.

TCRdb passed the RT-PCR reads through MiXCR, listing each CDR3 protein once. The repertoire consists of 250,000 to 350,000 distinct CDR3 sequences, with 22% occurring once and the leading ten covering approximately 10%. The length of the CDR3 is 11 residues. V lost 3 bases, J lost 4 bases, and 2 bases lay in between. The V gene's germline CDR1 is SGHDN and CDR2 FVKESK. The sample here was PBMCs from blood, taken less than 22 months after vaccination. The chain is built from TRBV14 and TRBJ2-3; D is unresolved. The source of this sequence is a man aged 45 to 75 who received an inactivated influenza vaccine. The CDR3 nucleotides read TGTGCCAGCAGCCATTCAGATACGCAGTATTTT. It codes for CASSHSDTQYF.